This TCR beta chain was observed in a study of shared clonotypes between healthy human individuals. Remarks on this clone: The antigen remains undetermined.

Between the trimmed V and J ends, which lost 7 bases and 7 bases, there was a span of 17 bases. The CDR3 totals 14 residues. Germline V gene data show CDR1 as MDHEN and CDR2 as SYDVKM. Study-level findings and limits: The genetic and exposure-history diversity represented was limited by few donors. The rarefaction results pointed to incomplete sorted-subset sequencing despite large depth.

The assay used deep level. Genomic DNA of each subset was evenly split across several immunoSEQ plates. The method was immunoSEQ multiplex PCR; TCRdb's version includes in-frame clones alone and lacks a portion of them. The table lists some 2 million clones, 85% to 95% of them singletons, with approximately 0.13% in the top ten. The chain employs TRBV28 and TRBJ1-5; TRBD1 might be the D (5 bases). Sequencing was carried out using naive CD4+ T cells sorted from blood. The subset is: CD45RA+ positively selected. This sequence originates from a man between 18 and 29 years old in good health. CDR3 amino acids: CASITQGEGQPQHF. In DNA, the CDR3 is TGTGCCAGCATCACTCAGGGAGAAGGGCAGCCCCAGCATTTT.